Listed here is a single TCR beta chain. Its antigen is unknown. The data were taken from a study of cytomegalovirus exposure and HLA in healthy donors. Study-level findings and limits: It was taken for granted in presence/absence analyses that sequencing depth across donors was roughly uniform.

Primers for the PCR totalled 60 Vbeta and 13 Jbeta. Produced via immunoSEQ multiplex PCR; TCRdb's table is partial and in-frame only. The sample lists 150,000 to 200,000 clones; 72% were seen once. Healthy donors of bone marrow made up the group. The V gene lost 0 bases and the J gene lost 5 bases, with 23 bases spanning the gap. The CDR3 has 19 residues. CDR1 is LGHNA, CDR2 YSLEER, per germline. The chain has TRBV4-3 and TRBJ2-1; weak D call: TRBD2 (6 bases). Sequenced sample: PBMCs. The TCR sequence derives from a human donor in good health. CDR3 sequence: CASSQDYGMVRGQHNEQFF. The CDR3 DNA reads TGCGCCAGCAGCCAAGATTATGGTATGGTGCGGGGTCAGCACAATGAGCAGTTCTTC.